This T cell receptor beta chain was captured in a study of beta chain features in type 1 diabetes (dated by TCRdb to 2016 to 2019). Some background on the complete study: Patients and healthy donors did not differ in mean age, gender distribution, total cell number or subset yield. A total of about 99,000,000 sorted cells were examined across all samples, and RNA yield correlated strongly with the number of cells per subset. In the study, recently diagnosed type 1 diabetes patients and matched healthy donors were compared on the TCRB repertoires of their sorted circulating CD4+ T cell subsets. Regulatory and stem cell-like memory subsets were isolated from only 8 patients and roughly 8 healthy donors, whereas naive and central memory subsets came from all 30 or so donors. The investigation overall reported the following: Because cDNA was sequenced instead of genomic DNA, activated cells with high expression could be over-represented, although the groups did not differ in activation or CD3 levels. In all four CD4+ subsets, TCRB CDR3 length was moderately but significantly shorter in type 1 diabetes patients. Because small numbers of individuals were included in the HLA sub-analyses, any influence of HLA type on TCRB rearrangement was left unresolved. At VDJ recombination sites, type 1 diabetes patients had fewer insertions and more deleted nucleotides, which implies abnormalities in thymic rearrangement. The naive, central memory and regulatory TCRB repertoires appeared to resemble one another more closely among patients than among healthy donors. Shorter templates might be favored by PCR, yet because patient and control samples were amplified and corrected together, any such skew would affect both groups equally.

Details on this clone: What antigen it recognizes has not been identified. Nothing much larger sits one base from this clone, and base qualities are not available.

Each donor gave one peripheral blood draw, approximately 0.11 L on average, collected into heparinised tubes. A BD FACSAria II was used to sort naive, central memory, regulatory and stem cell-like memory CD4+ T cells with a panel that included CD45RO, CCR7, CD25, CD127, CD95 and CD27. Every sorted population had a purity above 95%. PBMCs were isolated right away by Lymphoprep density gradient centrifugation and were stained directly, without culture. So that batch effects would be minimized, each experiment stained and sorted samples in pairs, pairing one healthy donor with one patient. CDR1 and CDR2, per the germline V gene, are ENHRY and SYGVKD. V is reduced by 7 bases and J by 1 base, leaving a spacing of 10 bases between them. The CDR3 starts with the cysteine, ends with the phenylalanine, and has 13 residues. This entry keeps only the CDR3 DNA: 39 bases, framed from base 1. All of the isolated RNA was reverse transcribed with the High Capacity cDNA Reverse Transcription Kit, so expressed TCRB transcripts were sequenced. Naive, central memory and regulatory T cell samples underwent deep immunoSEQ sequencing, averaging approximately 3.5 million total reads per sample. Sorted cells were lysed in RLT buffer and RNA was extracted with DNase-treated RNeasy Micro or Mini kits, depending on cell number. To prevent cross-contamination, each cell subset was processed individually, whereas patient and healthy donor samples were processed jointly. Using the immunoSEQ multiplex PCR, TCRB sequences were amplified from cDNA into 87-bp fragments spanning the CDR3 region. Sequencing of the amplicons was performed on the Illumina HiSeq platform. Per the authors' processing: PCR bias was computationally corrected using synthetic template baselines, reads within Hamming distance 2 were collapsed, and singletons that could not be merged were discarded. Reads were aligned to IMGT to assign V, D and J genes, CDR3 length, and insertions or deletions at six rearrangement sites. Clonotype counts were normalized to sorted cell number within each subset before computing true diversity and Gini coefficients with the tcR R package. The overlap coefficient, calculated on TCRB nucleotide sequences, was used to measure repertoire sharing. Sourced from immuneACCESS, this table was stored by TCRdb with only in-frame sequences that have V and J called. A share of the clones is absent; for the studies checked, an unresolved V gene accounts for under half, and the remainder has no known explanation. D and trimming come from the DNA, and the V and J calls and clone size come from that table. Across this sample there are approximately 150,000 clones, with about 12% seen only once. The top ten clonotypes cover 1.3% of the sample.

The V and J genes are TRBV10-3 and TRBJ1-1; no confident D gene assignment can be made. The receptor's source is a man between 18 and 35 years old with type 1 diabetes. What was sequenced was central memory CD4+ T cells from blood. The sequenced DNA is TGTGCCATCACCAACGACCAGAACACTGAAGCTTTCTTT. Its protein reads: CAITNDQNTEAFF.